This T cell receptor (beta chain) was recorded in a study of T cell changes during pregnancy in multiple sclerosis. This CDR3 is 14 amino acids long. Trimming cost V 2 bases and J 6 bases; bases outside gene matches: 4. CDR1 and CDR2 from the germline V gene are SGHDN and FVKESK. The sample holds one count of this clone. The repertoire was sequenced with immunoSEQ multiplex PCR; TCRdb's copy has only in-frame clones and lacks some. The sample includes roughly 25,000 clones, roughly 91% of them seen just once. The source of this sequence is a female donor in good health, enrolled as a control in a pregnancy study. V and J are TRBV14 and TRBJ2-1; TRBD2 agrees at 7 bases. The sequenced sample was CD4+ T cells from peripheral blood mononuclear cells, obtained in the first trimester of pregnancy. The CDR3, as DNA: TGTGCCAGCAGCCAACGGGGGAGGGGCAATGAGCAGTTCTTC. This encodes CASSQRGRGNEQFF.